This T cell receptor beta chain was sequenced for a study of T cells in Graves' hyperthyroidism and ophthalmopathy. TCR beta CDR3 sequences were amplified from RNA transcripts. First-round RT-PCR targeting the TCR CDR3 was performed with the HTBI primer set. From the multiplex PCR reads, TCRdb called clonotypes with MiXCR, one entry per CDR3 protein. Among over 150,000 distinct CDR3 sequences, about a sixth were seen once, and the ten largest hold about 50%. Study-level points and caveats: In the blood, most expanded thyroid clonotypes above 0.001 appeared as well.

This clonotype appeared many times. Its antigen is not known. Germline V gene lookup returns CDR1 SEHNR and CDR2 FQNEAQ (reference sequence). V was pared by 4 bases and J by 6 bases, with 6 bases of the junction left unmatched. This CDR3 region has 15 residues. The sequence was collected from a woman aged 45-65 years with Graves' hyperthyroidism. The material sequenced was blood. The rearrangement uses TRBV7-9 and TRBJ2-1, with 10 nucleotides matching TRBD2. The CDR3 region is CASSSAGGLSNEQFF. The DNA of the CDR3 is TGTGCCAGCAGCTCAGCGGGAGGGCTCTCCAATGAGCAGTTCTTC. Combining the CDR3 with reference TRBV7-9 and TRBJ2-1 gives the whole variable domain DTGVSQNPRHKITKRGQNVTFRCDPISEHNRLYWYRQTLGQGPEFLTYFQNEAQLEKSRLLSDRFSAERPKGSFSTLEIQRTEQGDSAMYLCASSSAGGLSNEQFFGPGTRLTVL.